The 25 T cell receptor beta chains below come from one sample, sequenced in a study of cytomegalovirus exposure and HLA in healthy donors. The data were produced by immunoSEQ multiplex PCR, yet TCRdb's version contains in-frame clones alone and is incomplete. In the table there are some 180,000 clones, around nine tenths of which are singletons. Sequencing was carried out using PBMCs. These receptors were taken from a man between 25 and 39 years old in good health and CMV-seropositive.

The chain is built from TRBV6-5 and TRBJ1-1, with 8 bases matching TRBD1. Trimming took 6 bases from V and 8 from J; bases not matched to a gene: 11. This CDR3 contains 14 residues. The V gene's germline CDR1 is MNHEY and CDR2 SVGAGI. The CDR3 here is CASRPQGAVSEAFF. The CDR3, as DNA: TGTGCCAGCAGACCTCAGGGGGCTGTGTCCGAAGCTTTCTTT.

The rearrangement joins TRBV19 to TRBJ2-3; 15 bases match TRBD2. Germline CDR1 and CDR2: LNHDA and SQIVND (reference sequence). This CDR3 has 18 residues. J was trimmed by 1 base and V by 6 bases; bases with no gene match: 8. The CDR3 nucleotides are TGTGCCAGTAGCCCTAGGACTAGCGGGGGGGCCCGCACAGATACGCAGTATTTT. As protein: CASSPRTSGGARTDTQYF.

This clone was seen a single time. The rearrangement links TRBV15 to TRBJ2-1; 7 bases line up with TRBD1. J was trimmed by 8 bases and V by 2 bases; bases with no gene match: 9. The CDR3 runs 15 residues. Germline loops: CDR1 LNHNV, CDR2 YYDKDF (reference sequence). The CDR3 nucleotides are TGTGCCACCAGCAGAACCACCGGGACAGTACATGAGCAGTTCTTC. It encodes CATSRTTGTVHEQFF.

The rearrangement joins TRBV5-6 to TRBJ1-3; TRBD1 matches at 7 bases. The CDR3 is 17 amino acids. Germline lookup yields CDR1 SGHDT and CDR2 YYEEEE. The junction had 12 bases not matched to a gene; V was cut back by 0 bases and J by 6 bases. Here the CDR3 DNA reads TGTGCCAGCAGCTTGGCCGGCGAGGGGGCACTCATAAACACCATATATTTT. Protein: CASSLAGEGALINTIYF. The variable domain in full, completed from reference TRBV5-6 and TRBJ1-3, reads DAGVTQSPTHLIKTRGQQVTLRCSPKSGHDTVSWYQQALGQGPQFIFQYYEEEERQRGNFPDRFSGHQFPNYSSELNVNALLLGDSALYLCASSLAGEGALINTIYFGEGSWLTVV.

The chain couples TRBV27 to TRBJ1-1; D is unclear. The CDR3 is 13 amino acids. Trimming took 7 bases from V and 0 from J, leaving 9 bases between them. The germline V gene encodes CDR1 MNHEY and CDR2 SMNVEV (reference sequence). The CDR3 DNA is TGTGCCAGCAACGAAAATCTGAACACTGAAGCTTTCTTT. Protein: CASNENLNTEAFF.

The chain has TRBV5-8 and TRBJ1-5; D gene uncertain. The CDR3 loop spans 14 amino acids. Germline V gene data show CDR1 as SGHTS and CDR2 as YDEGEE. V was pared by 0 bases and J by 4 bases, with 8 bases between. CDR3 sequence: CASSLVSVNQPQHF. Written as DNA, the CDR3 is TGTGCCAGCAGCTTGGTATCAGTTAATCAGCCCCAGCATTTT.

The V gene is TRBV29-1, the J gene TRBJ2-1; 11 bases are shared with TRBD2. CDR3 length: 14 residues. The V and J ends lost 1 base and 10 bases, in that order; junction bases with no gene match: 6. Germline-derived CDR1 and CDR2 are SQVTM and ANQGSEA. This CDR3 is CSVEGLAGGWEQFF. DNA of the CDR3: TGCAGCGTTGAAGGGCTAGCGGGAGGCTGGGAGCAGTTCTTC.

The V call is TRBV5-6, the J call TRBJ2-2, with D maybe TRBD1 (5 bases). Trimming cost V 4 bases and J 10 bases, with 11 bases left between them. The CDR3 totals 12 residues. Per germline, CDR1 SGHDT and CDR2 YYEEEE. DNA of the CDR3: TGTGCCAGCAGCACCTCAGGACAGGAGCTGTTTTTT. This sequence encodes CASSTSGQELFF.

The V call is TRBV6-1, the J call TRBJ2-3; D assignment may be TRBD1 or TRBD2 (5 bases each). V was clipped by 1 base and J by 4 bases, with 27 bases between them. CDR3 length: 20 residues. Per germline, CDR1 MNHNS and CDR2 SASEGT. CDR3 bases: TGTGCCAGCAGTGAAGATCCGGAGGACTTCGGCCTAGCACAGGCAGATACGCAGTATTTT. This sequence encodes CASSEDPEDFGLAQADTQYF.

This chain uses TRBV6-5 with TRBJ2-7, with 11 bases identical to TRBD2. V shed 4 bases, J shed 0 bases, and the junction held 5 bases outside the gene matches. The CDR3 has 16 amino acids. The germline gives CDR1 MNHEY, CDR2 SVGAGI. CDR3 residues: CASSFIAGGLSYEQYF. In DNA form, the CDR3 reads TGTGCCAGCAGTTTTATAGCGGGGGGGCTCTCCTACGAGCAGTACTTC.

This clone was detected only once. The rearrangement uses TRBV27 and TRBJ2-1; 11 positions match TRBD2. This CDR3 has 16 residues. The trim removed 5 bases at V and 4 bases at J, leaving 7 bases unmatched. CDR1 and CDR2 (germline): MNHEY, SMNVEV (reference sequence). CDR3 in amino acids: CASSPISGRGYNEQFF. The CDR3 DNA reads as TGTGCCAGCAGTCCCATTAGCGGGAGGGGGTACAATGAGCAGTTCTTC.

The V call is TRBV19, the J call TRBJ1-1; TRBD1 matches at 11 bases. Germline lookup yields CDR1 LNHDA and CDR2 SQIVND (reference sequence). This CDR3 is built from 15 residues. V shed 3 bases and J 4 bases; nucleotides not matched to a gene: 4. The CDR3 coding sequence is TGTGCCAGTAGTATTCCCGGGACAGGGGGCACTGAAGCTTTCTTT. Translation: CASSIPGTGGTEAFF.

The chain recombines TRBV6-1 with TRBJ2-1; tentatively, D is TRBD2 (6 bases). The CDR3 totals 16 residues. V lost 1 base and J lost 8, with 18 bases in between. Germline CDR1 MNHNS, CDR2 SASEGT. The CDR3 sequence: CASSEDYLGGWDEQFF. CDR3 bases: TGTGCCAGCAGTGAAGACTATCTGGGGGGTTGGGATGAGCAGTTCTTC.

This chain joins TRBV27 and TRBJ2-7, with D possibly matching TRBD1 (6 bases). The germline V gene encodes CDR1 MNHEY and CDR2 SMNVEV (reference sequence). Trimming removed 2 bases from V and 4 bases from J, with 9 bases in between. CDR3 size: 13 residues. CDR3: CASSLIQGYEQYF. The CDR3 nucleotides read TGTGCCAGCAGTTTAATCCAGGGGTACGAGCAGTACTTC.

The chain couples TRBV4-3 to TRBJ1-3; the D gene is possibly TRBD1 (6 bases). The CDR3 totals 14 residues. The V end was cut by 3 bases, the J end by 4 bases, with 10 bases between. The germline V gene encodes CDR1 LGHNA and CDR2 YSLEER. The CDR3 sequence: CASSQDRSGNTIYF. CDR3 sequence (DNA): TGCGCCAGCAGCCAGGACAGATCCGGAAACACCATATATTTT.

The table lists this clone with a count of one. The CDR3 region has the DNA TGTGCCAGCAGCCGTCTTCTGGGGTCCAATGAGCAGTTCTTC. As protein: CASSRLLGSNEQFF. This chain joins TRBV5-6 and TRBJ2-1; D is uncertain. Trimming pared 4 bases from V and 6 bases from J, leaving 14 bases between. Germline CDR1 reads SGHDT; CDR2 reads YYEEEE. The CDR3 loop spans 14 amino acids.

The CDR3 is CASSLARHDREQYF. Written as DNA, the CDR3 is TGTGCCAGCAGCTTAGCCCGACACGACCGAGAGCAGTACTTC. The rearrangement links TRBV7-9 to TRBJ2-7; D unclear. Between the trimmed V and J ends, which lost 0 bases and 7 bases, there was a span of 13 bases. The CDR3 length is 14 residues. Germline V CDR1 and CDR2: SEHNR, FQNEAQ (reference sequence). Drawing the rest from reference TRBV7-9 and TRBJ2-7, the complete variable domain is DTGVSQNPRHKITKRGQNVTFRCDPISEHNRLYWYRQTLGQGPEFLTYFQNEAQLEKSRLLSDRFSAERPKGSFSTLEIQRTEQGDSAMYLCASSLARHDREQYFGPGTRLTVT.

This chain connects TRBV11-3 to TRBJ2-5, with 11 bases lining up with TRBD2. Trimming at V came to 2 bases and at J to 6 bases, leaving 5 bases not matched to a gene. The germline V gene has CDR1 SGHNT and CDR2 YENEEA. This CDR3 is built from 15 residues. This CDR3 is CASSLISGGAQTQYF. The CDR3 bases are TGTGCCAGCAGCTTAATTAGCGGGGGGGCACAGACCCAGTACTTC.

This chain uses TRBV29-1 with TRBJ2-2, with D possibly being TRBD1 (5 bases). Looked up from germline, CDR1 is SQVTM and CDR2 is ANQGSEA. CDR3 length equals 12 residues. V dropped 7 bases and J dropped 7 bases, with 13 bases sitting between them. CDR3 in DNA: TGCAGCGCCCTAACAAGGGGCGGGGAGCTGTTTTTT. Translating gives CSALTRGGELFF.

CDR3 bases: TGTGCCAGCAGCCCCTACTCGACAGGGGTGAACACCGGGGAGCTGTTTTTT. Its protein is CASSPYSTGVNTGELFF. J is TRBJ2-2 and V is TRBV7-8; 8 bases fit TRBD1. Germline assignment: CDR1 SGHVS and CDR2 FQNEAQ. The CDR3 runs to 17 residues. V was clipped by 5 bases and J by 1 base; unmatched bases: 9.

The chain is built from TRBV15 and TRBJ1-2; no clear D. Germline V gives CDR1 LNHNV, CDR2 YYDKDF (reference sequence). The CDR3 covers 15 residues. V lost 0 bases and J 8 bases, leaving 16 bases between the germline ends. CDR3 sequence reads: CATSRDPGSPRGYTF. The CDR3 DNA is TGTGCCACCAGCAGAGATCCAGGTAGCCCCCGCGGCTACACCTTC.

V and J are TRBV28 and TRBJ2-1; D may be TRBD1 or TRBD2 (5 bases each). The CDR3 loop spans 13 amino acids. Per the germline V gene, CDR1 is MDHEN and CDR2 is SYDVKM. Trimming removed 2 bases at V and 7 bases at J, with 9 bases between. The CDR3 sequence: CASSLTWGNEQFF. DNA of the CDR3: TGTGCCAGCAGTTTAACCTGGGGGAATGAGCAGTTCTTC.

The chain is built from TRBV5-4 and TRBJ2-6, with 8 bases lining up with TRBD1. The CDR3 consists of 15 residues. Per the germline V gene, CDR1 is SGHNT and CDR2 is YYREEE (reference sequence). V lost 3 bases to trimming and J lost 4 bases; unmatched junction nucleotides: 3. The CDR3 region is CASSSTGAGANVLTF. The CDR3 DNA reads as TGTGCCAGCAGCTCGACAGGGGCCGGGGCCAACGTCCTGACTTTC. The full variable domain, in which reference TRBV5-4 and TRBJ2-6 provide the parts outside the CDR3, is ETGVTQSPTHLIKTRGQQVTLRCSSQSGHNTVSWYQQALGQGPQFIFQYYREEENGRGNFPPRFSGLQFPNYSSELNVNALELDDSALYLCASSSTGAGANVLTFGAGSRLTVL.

For the CDR3, the DNA is TGTGCCAGCTACAGCCCCGCGACAGGCTACACCTTC. It yields the protein CASYSPATGYTF. This chain joins TRBV19 and TRBJ1-2; unclear D gene. This CDR3 spans 12 amino acids. Trimming shortened V by 9 bases and J by 8 bases, and 16 bases separated the two germline ends. CDR1 and CDR2 from the germline V gene are LNHDA and SQIVND (reference sequence). Drawing the rest from reference TRBV19 and TRBJ1-2, the complete variable domain is DGGITQSPKYLFRKEGQNVTLSCEQNLNHDAMYWYRQDPGQGLRLIYYSQIVNDFQKGDIAEGYSVSREKKESFPLTVTSAQKNPTAFYLCASYSPATGYTFGSGTRLTVV.

The chain employs TRBV9 and TRBJ2-3, with 8 bases that match TRBD2. Germline assignment: CDR1 SGDLS and CDR2 YYNGEE. This CDR3 has 15 amino acids. V gave up 1 base and J gave up 2 bases; unmatched junction bases: 3. The DNA for the CDR3 is TGTGCCAGCAGCGTACGCGGGGGGCCCACAGATACGCAGTATTTT. Translation gives CASSVRGGPTDTQYF.